This T cell receptor (beta chain) was documented in a study of Ad26.COV2.S vaccination and SARS-CoV-2 variants. Concerning this clone: Its antigen is unidentified.

Assay used: immunoSEQ multiplex PCR; TCRdb lists only in-frame clones, some missing. The sample yields about 420,000 clones, 88% seen once. This CDR3 is built from 16 residues. The V gene's germline CDR1 is MNHEY and CDR2 SMNVEV (reference sequence). The ends lost 4 bases at V and 3 bases at J; junction bases unmatched: 12. Study-wide points: From the TCR breadth and depth analyses, total T cell responses may have been underestimated.

Treatment noted: over 15 received Ad26.COV2.S at low or high dose, single or two shots; about 5 received placebo; per-sample allocation not given. After the first vaccine or placebo injection, samples were drawn on day 63. The chain uses TRBV27 and TRBJ2-7; 7 bases match TRBD1. The sequence was collected from a person aged 18 to 59 who received the Ad26.COV2.S COVID-19 vaccine or a placebo. Specimen: peripheral blood, collected in a trial of Ad26.COV2.S vaccine versus placebo. The CDR3 loop is CASSSLGTEFNYEQYF. CDR3 in DNA: TGTGCCAGCAGTTCCCTGGGGACAGAGTTCAACTACGAGCAGTACTTC.